The 27 T cell receptor beta chains in this list originate from one sample, sequenced in a study of T cells in Graves' hyperthyroidism and ophthalmopathy. Using RNA transcripts as the source, TCR beta CDR3 regions were amplified. Primed by the HTBI set, a first-round RT-PCR was run on the TCR CDR3. TCRdb re-called the multiplex PCR reads through MiXCR, storing one row per CDR3 protein. The sample has some 530,000 distinct CDR3 sequences, roughly 23% seen once. Sequencing was carried out using blood. The receptors originated from an older woman with Graves' ophthalmopathy.

The rearrangement uses TRBV6-1 and TRBJ2-1; no clear D gene. CDR1 is MNHNS, CDR2 SASEGT, per germline. CDR3 length: 12 amino acids. V was shortened by 3 bases and J by 5 bases, with 5 bases between the two germline ends. In nucleotides, the CDR3 is TGTGCCAGCAGTGACTTCAACAATGAGCAGTTCTTC. Protein product: CASSDFNNEQFF.

This clonotype was seen at least ten times. The V gene is TRBV29-1, the J gene TRBJ2-3; D not resolved. Trimming cost V 5 bases and J 5 bases, with 11 bases left between them. The CDR3 extends over 12 amino acids. The germline CDR1 and CDR2 sequences are SQVTM and ANQGSEA. The CDR3 region is CSVSGARDTQYF. The CDR3 DNA reads TGCAGCGTTTCTGGCGCTAGAGATACGCAGTATTTT.

This clonotype occurred a few times. The chain has TRBV15 and TRBJ1-5; D gene unclear. V was pared by 5 bases and J by 8 bases, with 16 bases between. CDR1 and CDR2 (germline): LNHNV, YYDKDF (reference sequence). The CDR3 length is 14 residues. The CDR3 bases are TGTGCCACCAGCTCTCGGTGGTCCAGTGAGCCCCAGCATTTT. Translation gives CATSSRWSSEPQHF.

This clonotype appeared many times. This chain uses TRBV6-2 or TRBV6-3 with TRBJ2-5; TRBD2 agrees at 9 bases. The CDR3 is 13 amino acids. Germline CDR1 is MNHEY and CDR2 is SVGEGT. With V trimmed by 6 bases and J by 7 bases, 6 bases remained unmatched. The CDR3 coding sequence is TGTGCCAGCAGCATTAGCGGGAGTGTGACCCAGTACTTC. Protein product: CASSISGSVTQYF.

This clonotype was counted at least ten times. The chain uses TRBV12-3 or TRBV12-4 and TRBJ2-1; 12 nucleotides match TRBD2. CDR3 size: 20 residues. V lost 2 bases to trimming and J lost 8 bases; unmatched junction nucleotides: 19. The CDR3 nucleotides read TGTGCCAGCAGTTTATACGGCAGGGCAGGACTAGCGGGACTAGGGGATGAGCAGTTCTTC. It is translated as CASSLYGRAGLAGLGDEQFF.

This clonotype was counted ten times or more. The chain links TRBV7-9 to TRBJ1-2; D not certain. V dropped 5 bases and J dropped 7 bases, with 14 bases sitting between them. The CDR3 spans 13 residues. Germline V gene sequence: CDR1 SEHNR, CDR2 FQNEAQ (reference sequence). The CDR3 protein is CASSLEVSVGYTF. In DNA form, the CDR3 reads TGTGCCAGCAGCCTAGAGGTCTCGGTTGGCTACACCTTC.

Ten or more counts support this clonotype. The chain uses TRBV30 and TRBJ2-2, with 10 bases lining up with TRBD1. Germline loops: CDR1 GTSNPN, CDR2 SVGIG (reference sequence). Trimming took 5 bases from V and 0 from J; bases not matched to a gene: 3. The CDR3 has 15 residues. The CDR3 DNA is TGTGCCTGGGCGACAGGGGGCTCGAACACCGGGGAGCTGTTTTTT. Translation gives CAWATGGSNTGELFF.

The chain has TRBV7-9 and TRBJ2-1, with 14 nucleotides matching TRBD2. From germline, CDR1 is SEHNR and CDR2 FQNEAQ (reference sequence). CDR3 length: 17 amino acids. The J segment lost 10 bases and the V segment lost 2 bases, leaving 10 bases of the junction unmatched. In DNA, the CDR3 is TGTGCCAGCAGCTTAATCCAGGGACTAGCGGGAGTGGGAGAGCAGTTCTTC. This encodes CASSLIQGLAGVGEQFF.

This sequence joins TRBV6-1 and TRBJ2-3; 7 positions agree with TRBD1. Unmatched junction bases numbered 11, after V lost 6 bases and J lost 2 bases. CDR3 length: 16 amino acids. Germline V gives CDR1 MNHNS, CDR2 SASEGT. The CDR3: CASRTSTGAITDTQYF. CDR3 nucleotide sequence: TGTGCCAGCAGGACAAGTACAGGGGCCATCACAGATACGCAGTATTTT.

The genes are TRBV30 and TRBJ1-5; tentatively, D is TRBD1 (5 bases). This CDR3 has 13 amino acids. Trimming stripped 2 bases from V and 3 bases from J, with 8 bases between. The V gene's germline CDR1 is GTSNPN and CDR2 SVGIG (reference sequence). The CDR3 loop is CAWSTRDNQPQHF. The CDR3 nucleotides read TGTGCCTGGAGTACCAGGGACAATCAGCCCCAGCATTTT.

This clonotype appeared a few times. The chain employs TRBV6-1 and TRBJ2-1, with D possibly being TRBD2 (5 bases). The CDR3 is 17 residues long. Deletions cut 5 bases from V and 10 bases from J, with 27 bases between. CDR1 and CDR2 from the germline V gene are MNHNS and SASEGT. The CDR3 nucleotides read TGTGCCAGCAGTCCAAGAAGCGGCAACCCCCTCTGGGGAGAGCAGTTCTTC. As protein: CASSPRSGNPLWGEQFF.

This clonotype was found many times. The chain joins TRBV7-2 to TRBJ2-3; D gene unclear. CDR1 is SGHTA and CDR2 is FQGNSA in the germline V gene. This CDR3 comprises 13 residues. V was pared by 5 bases and J by 3 bases, with 9 bases between. The CDR3 nucleotides are TGTGCCAGCAGCCCCTACGGAACAGATACGCAGTATTTT. This gives the protein CASSPYGTDTQYF.

This chain connects TRBV19 to TRBJ1-5, with TRBD1 identical over 9 bases. V was pared by 7 bases and J by 3 bases, with 10 bases of the junction left unmatched. This CDR3 spans 16 amino acids. Germline V CDR1 and CDR2: LNHDA, SQIVND (reference sequence). This chain's CDR3 is CASTLTGGYNNQPQHF. CDR3 DNA: TGTGCCAGTACCTTAACAGGGGGCTATAACAATCAGCCCCAGCATTTT.

CDR3 sequence: CAWNKASTDTQYF. The CDR3 DNA reads as TGTGCCTGGAACAAGGCCAGCACAGATACGCAGTATTTT. The chain recombines TRBV30 with TRBJ2-3, with D unresolved. The CDR3 length is 13 residues. Germline V lookup: CDR1 GTSNPN, CDR2 SVGIG (reference sequence). V was pared by 4 bases and J by 0 bases, with 8 bases between. The variable domain in full, with the rest retrieved from reference TRBV30 and TRBJ2-3, is SQTIHQWPATLVQPVGSPLSLECTVEGTSNPNLYWYRQAAGRGLQLLFYSVGIGQISSEVPQNLSASRPQDRQFILSSKKLLLSDSGFYLCAWNKASTDTQYFGPGTRLTVL.

This clonotype has more than one count but fewer than ten. The J gene is TRBJ1-4, the V gene TRBV11-2; D unresolved. The ends were cut back, 1 base at V and 4 bases at J, with 7 bases in the middle. CDR3 size: 14 residues. CDR1 is SGHAT, CDR2 FQNNGV, per germline. CDR3 in DNA: TGTGCCAGCAGCTTAGCGCCAAATAATGAAAAACTGTTTTTT. This encodes CASSLAPNNEKLFF.

This clonotype was counted many times. J is TRBJ1-1 and V is TRBV2; 7 bases align to TRBD1. Unmatched junction bases numbered 14, after V lost 11 bases and J lost 5 bases. From germline, CDR1 is SNHLY and CDR2 FYNNEI. The CDR3 runs 14 residues. CDR3 nucleotide sequence: TGTGCCGTAGCCCCATTACAGGGGCGAACTGAAGCTTTCTTT. Amino acid sequence: CAVAPLQGRTEAFF.

This clonotype was counted only a few times. The chain uses TRBV25-1 and TRBJ2-7; 7 bases fit TRBD1. CDR3 length: 15 amino acids. The germline V gene encodes CDR1 MGHDK and CDR2 SYGVNS. V shed 5 bases, J shed 7 bases, and the junction held 14 bases outside the gene matches. The CDR3 DNA reads as TGTGCCAGCAGTAAACAGGGGTTCGGTTCCGGGGAGCAGTACTTC. As protein: CASSKQGFGSGEQYF.

The V gene is TRBV27, the J gene TRBJ2-5; 7 bases agree with TRBD1. The CDR3 is 15 amino acids. The germline V gene has CDR1 MNHEY and CDR2 SMNVEV (reference sequence). Trimming took 2 bases from V and 5 from J; bases not matched to a gene: 8. CDR3 sequence (DNA): TGTGCCAGCAGTTTAATCGACCGCAGGGGGGAGACCCAGTACTTC. Amino acid sequence: CASSLIDRRGETQYF.

In its sample, this clonotype was seen many times. The CDR3 loop is CSVGQAANTGELFF. The CDR3 DNA reads TGCAGCGTTGGGCAGGCAGCAAACACCGGGGAGCTGTTTTTT. The V call is TRBV29-1, the J call TRBJ2-2; no definite D call. In germline, CDR1 is SQVTM, CDR2 ANQGSEA. This CDR3 is 14 amino acids long. V gave up 4 bases and J gave up 2 bases, with 11 bases separating them.

This clonotype came up many times. The chain combines TRBV7-8 with TRBJ2-7; 9 nucleotides agree with TRBD2. CDR1 and CDR2 (germline): SGHVS, FQNEAQ. With V trimmed by 5 bases and J by 5 bases, 7 bases remained unmatched. This CDR3 has 14 residues. This CDR3 reads CASSPREGHHEQYF. CDR3 DNA sequence: TGTGCCAGCAGCCCGCGGGAGGGCCACCACGAGCAGTACTTC.

This clonotype was observed at least ten times. The chain uses TRBV7-2 and TRBJ2-2; D unclear. The J call may be in error: the DNA end matches TRBJ1-1 better. CDR1 is SGHTA and CDR2 is FQGNSA in the germline V gene. CDR3 length: 13 amino acids. The CDR3 coding sequence is TGTGCCAGCAGCATCGGGCCCGCCGAGGGAGCTTTCTTT. Translated: CASSIGPAEGAFF.

Many counts were recorded for this clonotype. This CDR3 is CASSFSGRTNHNYGYTF. CDR3 DNA: TGTGCCAGCAGTTTCTCGGGACGGACGAACCATAACTATGGCTACACCTTC. The chain uses TRBV28 and TRBJ1-2, with D tentatively TRBD1 (5 bases). With 3 bases removed from V and 1 base from J, the gap between germline ends came to 18 bases. The CDR3 has 17 amino acids. CDR1 is MDHEN, CDR2 SYDVKM, per germline.

This clonotype was counted at least ten times. The chain is built from TRBV2 and TRBJ1-1; 9 nucleotides match TRBD1. Per the germline V gene, CDR1 is SNHLY and CDR2 is FYNNEI. With V trimmed by 3 bases and J by 1 base, 12 bases remained unmatched. The length of the CDR3 is 18 residues. The chain's CDR3 is CASSDRWDRVIGNTEAFF. In DNA form, the CDR3 reads TGTGCCAGCAGTGATCGATGGGACAGGGTTATTGGGAACACTGAAGCTTTCTTT.

In this sample, this clonotype turned up many times. This chain joins TRBV15 and TRBJ2-1; 10 bases map to TRBD2. The CDR3 loop spans 17 amino acids. Germline V gene lookup returns CDR1 LNHNV and CDR2 YYDKDF (reference sequence). V trimming: 3 bases; J trimming: 6 bases; junction bases outside the gene matches: 11. The CDR3 loop reads CATSSRKLAGLSNEQFF. CDR3 DNA sequence: TGTGCCACCAGCAGTCGGAAACTAGCGGGGTTATCCAATGAGCAGTTCTTC.

This clonotype was found many times. This chain uses TRBV7-9 with TRBJ2-5; D tentatively reads TRBD1 or TRBD2 (6 bases each). V lost 2 bases and J 4 bases, leaving 11 bases between the germline ends. This CDR3 is built from 14 residues. Germline V gene sequence: CDR1 SEHNR, CDR2 FQNEAQ (reference sequence). CDR3 sequence: CASSLSGASETQYF. Here the CDR3 DNA reads TGTGCCAGCAGCTTATCGGGGGCGTCAGAGACCCAGTACTTC.

The chain is built from TRBV7-2 and TRBJ2-3; the match to TRBD2 covers 7 bases. CDR1 is SGHTA and CDR2 is FQGNSA in the germline V gene. CDR3 size: 18 residues. The J segment lost 3 bases and the V segment lost 2 bases, leaving 14 bases of the junction unmatched. This CDR3 is CASSLRPLLGGSTDTQYF. Written as DNA, the CDR3 is TGTGCCAGCAGCTTACGCCCCTTGTTGGGCGGGAGTACAGATACGCAGTATTTT.

There are a few counts of this clonotype. V gene TRBV10-3 combines with J gene TRBJ2-7; D remains unclear. The V end lost 2 bases, the J end lost 4 bases, and 3 bases lay between the germline ends. In germline, CDR1 is ENHRY, CDR2 SYGVKD. This CDR3 is built from 11 residues. CDR3 nucleotide sequence: TGTGCCATCAGTGAGAAGTACGAGCAGTACTTC. It encodes CAISEKYEQYF.